This record concerns one T cell receptor beta chain sequence. This sample is part of a study of T cell changes during pregnancy in multiple sclerosis. J was trimmed by 0 bases and V by 0 bases; bases with no gene match: 9. The germline V gene has CDR1 PRHDT and CDR2 FYEKMQ (reference sequence). CDR3 size: 20 residues. TCRdb's copy holds only in-frame clones and misses some; the assay was immunoSEQ multiplex PCR. Here the sample spans about 64,000 clones, 90% being singletons. The source is a female donor in good health, enrolled as a control in a pregnancy study. This chain links TRBV13 with TRBJ2-7, with 15 bases that match TRBD2. Source: peripheral blood, taken in the second trimester of pregnancy. The CDR3 DNA reads as TGTGCCAGCAGCTTAGGGCATGGACTAGCGGGAGGGGAGGTCTCCTACGAGCAGTACTTC. It encodes CASSLGHGLAGGEVSYEQYF.